There are many counts of the clone carrying this T cell receptor (beta chain). Its antigen is as yet unknown. The data were obtained in a study of T cells in Graves' hyperthyroidism and ophthalmopathy. The study's findings and limits: Within blood appeared most thyroid clonotypes that had expanded above 0.001.

Out of 10 ml of fresh peripheral blood came the PBMCs. The V segment lost 5 bases and the J segment 6 bases; nucleotides outside the gene matches: 9. Per the germline V gene, CDR1 is MNHEY and CDR2 is SVGEGT. The CDR3 sequence is 15 residues long. RNA transcripts provided the source from which TCR beta CDR3 regions were amplified. TCR CDR3 regions were first amplified by RT-PCR with HTBI primers. TCRdb reprocessed the multiplex PCR reads via MiXCR and lists one record per CDR3 protein. Here the sample spans 450,000 to 550,000 distinct CDR3 sequences, approximately 25% being singletons. The sequence was collected from a woman aged 30 to 39 with Graves' ophthalmopathy. The chain is built from TRBV6-2 or TRBV6-3 and TRBJ1-2; 10 bases map to TRBD1. The sample comprised blood. The CDR3 spells CASSHTIGTGDGYTF. The DNA of the CDR3 is TGTGCCAGCAGTCATACAATCGGGACAGGGGATGGCTACACCTTC.